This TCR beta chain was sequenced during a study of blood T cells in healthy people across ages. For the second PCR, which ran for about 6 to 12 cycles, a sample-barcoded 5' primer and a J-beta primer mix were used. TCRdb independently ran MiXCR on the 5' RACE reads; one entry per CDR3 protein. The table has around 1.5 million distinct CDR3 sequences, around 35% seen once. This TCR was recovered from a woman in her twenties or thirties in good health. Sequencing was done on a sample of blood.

CDR3 sequence: CATSGWDQETQYF. The CDR3 DNA is TGTGCCACCAGCGGCTGGGACCAAGAGACCCAGTACTTC. The chain has TRBV15 and TRBJ2-5, with D uncertain. The CDR3 sequence is 13 residues long. Germline V gives CDR1 LNHNV, CDR2 YYDKDF (reference sequence). V lost 5 bases, J lost 0 bases, and 7 bases lay in between.